What follows describes a single T cell receptor (beta chain). Its cognate antigen is unknown. A sample-barcoded 5' primer and a J-beta primer mix were used in a second PCR of about 7 to 12 cycles. Via MiXCR, TCRdb re-called the 5' RACE reads, giving one row per CDR3 protein. The sample holds some 760,000 distinct CDR3 sequences, roughly 25% seen once. The sample originates from a study of blood T cells in healthy people across ages. Study conclusions and caveats: More naive CD4+ cells and higher diversity marked long-lived donors relative to aged donors.

Donors gave ten milliliters of peripheral blood apiece. The same data also went into a second study, on T cells of mothers and their children. That paper adds: An overlap that was slightly higher, though non-significant, was seen in related mother-child pairs versus unrelated pairs.

The source of this sequence is a boy between 10 and 17 years old in good health. The sample taken for sequencing was blood.

CDR3 in amino acids: CATPGTGAYEQYF. The CDR3, as DNA: TGTGCTACGCCCGGGACAGGGGCCTACGAGCAGTACTTC. The J gene is TRBJ2-7, the V gene TRBV25-1, with 10 bases fitting TRBD1. CDR1 and CDR2 from the germline V gene are MGHDK and SYGVNS. CDR3 size: 13 residues.